This T cell receptor beta chain appears in the sequencing data of a study of T cells in Graves' hyperthyroidism and ophthalmopathy. Study outcomes and limitations: The model predicted ophthalmopathy a median roughly six months before onset.

This clonotype has a handful of counts. Its cognate antigen is unknown. Germline assignment: CDR1 SQVTM and CDR2 ANQGSEA. The CDR3 is made up of 13 amino acids. Calling Graves' hyperthyroidism stable meant ophthalmopathy did not progress within 18 months. Recently diagnosed hyperthyroidism of less than 2 months' duration affected patients aged 18 to 65. From approximately 9.1 ml of fresh peripheral blood, PBMCs were isolated. RNA transcripts served as the template for amplifying TCR beta CDR3 regions. The HTBI primer set drove a first-round RT-PCR of the TCR CDR3. TCRdb passed the multiplex PCR reads through MiXCR, listing each CDR3 protein once. Counted here are some 350,000 distinct CDR3 sequences, roughly 25% occurring once; the ten biggest clones make up around four fifths.

The sequenced sample was blood. The clonotype was recovered from a man between 45 and 60 years old with Graves' hyperthyroidism. The genes are TRBV29-1 and TRBJ1-1; TRBD1 is a possible D gene (6 bases). The CDR3 sequence is CSALEGGNTEAFF. Written as DNA, the CDR3 is TGCAGTGCTTTGGAGGGGGGGAACACTGAAGCTTTCTTT.